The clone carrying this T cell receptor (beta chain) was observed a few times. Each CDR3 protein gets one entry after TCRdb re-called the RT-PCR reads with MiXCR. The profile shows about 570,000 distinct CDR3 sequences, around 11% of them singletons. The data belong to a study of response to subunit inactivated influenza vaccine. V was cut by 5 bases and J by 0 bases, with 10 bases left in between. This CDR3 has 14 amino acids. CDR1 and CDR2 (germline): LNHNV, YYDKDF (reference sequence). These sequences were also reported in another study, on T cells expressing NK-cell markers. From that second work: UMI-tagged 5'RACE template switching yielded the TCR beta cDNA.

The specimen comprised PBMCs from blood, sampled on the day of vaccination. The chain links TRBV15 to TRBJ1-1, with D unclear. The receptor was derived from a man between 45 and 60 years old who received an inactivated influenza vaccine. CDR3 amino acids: CATSSYHLNTEAFF. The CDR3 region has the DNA TGTGCCACCAGCTCCTATCACTTGAACACTGAAGCTTTCTTT.